This passage covers 2 T cell receptor beta chains from one sample sequenced in a study of identical twins. TCRdb recomputed calls from the 5' RACE reads with MiXCR, one row per CDR3 protein. The table has some 230,000 distinct CDR3 sequences, 5.5% to 7.5% seen once; the top ten hold more than 14%. This sample was also put to use in a study of T cells expressing NK-cell markers.

The sample was CD8+ T cells sorted from blood. The source is a young woman in good health.

Regarding this clonotype: A junction end diverges from the germline sequence, so it may reflect a read error. V usage is TRBV11-2 and J usage is TRBJ1-1, with 10 nucleotides matching TRBD1. The V gene's germline CDR1 is SGHAT and CDR2 FQNNGV. The CDR3 spans 17 residues. CDR3 sequence reads: CTSSFPGQGTMNTEAFF. CDR3 nucleotide sequence: TGTACCAGCAGCTTTCCGGGACAGGGGACGATGAACACTGAAGCTTTCTTT. Looking up the rest from reference TRBV11-2 and TRBJ1-1 gives the full variable domain: EAGVAQSPRYKIIEKRQSVAFWCNPISGHATLYWYQQILGQGPKLLIQFQNNGVVDDSQLPKDRFSAERLKGVDSTLKIQPAKLEDSAVYLCTSSFPGQGTMNTEAFFGQGTRLTVV.

The rearrangement joins TRBV6-1 to TRBJ1-1, with D possibly being TRBD1 (6 bases). The V gene lost 10 bases and the J gene lost 1 base, with 19 bases spanning the gap. This CDR3 comprises 15 residues. Looked up from germline, CDR1 is MNHNS and CDR2 is SASEGT. The CDR3 protein is CANSKKGGANTEAFF. The CDR3 DNA is TGTGCCAACAGCAAAAAAGGGGGTGCGAACACTGAAGCTTTCTTT.